The next 7 T cell receptor beta chains were all read from a single sample in a study of T cell responses to AZD1222 COVID-19 vaccine. The repertoire was sequenced with immunoSEQ multiplex PCR; TCRdb's copy has only in-frame clones and lacks some. In the table there are fewer than 200,000 clones, just over 90% of which are singletons. Here the sequenced sample was peripheral blood, taken 28 days after the second dose of the MenACWY control vaccine. These receptors were obtained from an adult who received the MenACWY meningococcal vaccine as a control.

This clone was detected once. The chain uses TRBV2 and TRBJ1-5; D call uncertain. Germline V CDR1 and CDR2: SNHLY, FYNNEI. Trimming cost V 4 bases and J 1 base, with 11 bases left between them. The CDR3 consists of 15 residues. The CDR3 nucleotides read TGTGCCAGCAGTGTCGGCCGGGCGAGCAATCAGCCCCAGCATTTT. Translating gives CASSVGRASNQPQHF.

This chain connects TRBV27 to TRBJ2-2, with 10 bases aligning to TRBD1. After removal of 4 bases from V and 5 bases from J, the junction contained 7 bases not matched to a gene. In germline, CDR1 is MNHEY, CDR2 SMNVEV (reference sequence). The CDR3 length is 16 residues. The CDR3 nucleotides are TGTGCCAGCAGTTACCGACAGGGGGCAAGGACCGGGGAGCTGTTTTTT. Protein product: CASSYRQGARTGELFF.

J is TRBJ1-3 and V is TRBV30; D gene unclear. The ends were cut back, 4 bases at V and 0 bases at J, with 13 bases in the middle. CDR1 is GTSNPN, CDR2 SVGIG, per germline (reference sequence). This CDR3 is built from 15 residues. CDR3 sequence: CAWKLGGPSGNTIYF. The DNA of the CDR3 is TGTGCCTGGAAACTCGGCGGACCCTCTGGAAACACCATATATTTT.

In this sample, this clone turned up a few times. The CDR3 loop reads CASSVPGTGSNNEQFF. CDR3 DNA: TGTGCCAGCAGTGTGCCCGGGACAGGGTCCAACAATGAGCAGTTCTTC. V usage is TRBV25-1 and J usage is TRBJ2-1, with TRBD1 matching 9 bases. The germline CDR1 and CDR2 sequences are MGHDK and SYGVNS. This CDR3 is built from 16 residues. The J segment lost 5 bases and the V segment lost 4 bases, leaving 9 bases of the junction unmatched.

The V call is TRBV11-3, the J call TRBJ1-2; D call uncertain. The CDR3 length is 15 residues. Trimming took off 0 bases at V and 3 bases at J, with 11 bases between the two ends. The germline gives CDR1 SGHNT, CDR2 YENEEA. CDR3 sequence reads: CASSLDQDGDYGYTF. The CDR3 DNA reads TGTGCCAGCAGCTTAGATCAGGACGGCGACTATGGCTACACCTTC.

The rearrangement uses TRBV6-2 or TRBV6-3 and TRBJ1-1, with D possibly matching TRBD1 (5 bases). The CDR3 covers 16 residues. Germline values: CDR1 MNHEY, CDR2 SVGEGT. Trimming took off 0 bases at V and 0 bases at J, with 11 bases between the two ends. This CDR3 is CASSYSQGLVNTEAFF. DNA for the CDR3: TGTGCCAGCAGTTACTCCCAGGGCTTGGTGAACACTGAAGCTTTCTTT.

A word on this clone: The DNA is omitted, as the CDR3 cannot be located on it reliably, and the CDR3 follows TCRdb's listing. The chain links TRBV28 to TRBJ1-1. CDR1 and CDR2 from the germline V gene are MDHEN and SYDVKM. Ends included, the CDR3 has 14 residues. CDR3 region: CASSPPGWGLGSFF.